A selection of T cell receptor beta chains follows, all from one sample in a study of shared clonotypes between healthy human individuals. The protocol was immunoSEQ multiplex PCR, while the TCRdb copy is restricted to in-frame clones and leaves out a portion. The sample has some 1,900,000 clones; about 95% are singletons. The material sequenced was naive CD8+ T cells sorted from blood. The receptors shown here come from a man younger than 35 in good health. CDR3s include the opening cysteine and the closing phenylalanine or tryptophan. A D gene is named only where the DNA matches it firmly.

V gene: TRBV4-3
J gene: TRBJ2-1
D gene: TRBD2
CDR3 protein: CASSREREWSEQFF
CDR3 DNA: TGCGCCAGCAGCCGCGAGCGGGAGTGGAGTGAGCAGTTCTTC

V gene: TRBV4-3
J gene: TRBJ1-6
D gene: TRBD1
CDR3 protein: CASSTTGTGGYSPLHF
CDR3 DNA: TGCGCCAGCAGCACAACCGGGACAGGGGGATACTCACCCCTCCACTTT

V gene: TRBV2
J gene: TRBJ1-2
D gene: .
CDR3 protein: CASSGQAANYGYTF
CDR3 DNA: TGTGCCAGCAGTGGACAGGCCGCTAACTATGGCTACACCTTC

V gene: TRBV7-2
J gene: TRBJ2-3
D gene: TRBD2
CDR3 protein: CASSLGKRDRTDTQYF
CDR3 DNA: TGTGCCAGCAGCTTAGGAAAGCGGGACCGCACAGATACGCAGTATTTT

V gene: TRBV11-2
J gene: TRBJ2-5
D gene: TRBD1
CDR3 protein: CASTLQGLQETQYF
CDR3 DNA: TGTGCCAGCACCTTACAGGGGCTCCAAGAGACCCAGTACTTC

V gene: TRBV7-9
J gene: TRBJ2-1
D gene: TRBD1
CDR3 protein: CASSGTGGEYNEQFF
CDR3 DNA: TGTGCCAGCTCGGGGACAGGGGGCGAGTACAATGAGCAGTTCTTC

V gene: TRBV7-2
J gene: TRBJ1-3
D gene: .
CDR3 protein: CASSPQGSGNTIYF
CDR3 DNA: TGTGCCAGCAGCCCACAAGGCAGCGGAAACACCATATATTTT

V gene: TRBV28
J gene: TRBJ2-7
D gene: TRBD2
CDR3 protein: CASSLLSGGSYEQYF
CDR3 DNA: TGTGCCAGCAGTTTATTATCGGGGGGGTCCTACGAGCAGTACTTC

V gene: TRBV10-1
J gene: TRBJ2-7
D gene: TRBD2
CDR3 protein: CASSDSSGGAEQYF
CDR3 DNA: TGCGCCAGCAGTGACAGTAGCGGGGGGGCCGAGCAGTACTTC

V gene: TRBV7-8
J gene: TRBJ2-7
D gene: TRBD2
CDR3 protein: CASSSGAGETYEQYF
CDR3 DNA: TGTGCCAGCAGCTCGGGAGCGGGAGAGACCTACGAGCAGTACTTC

V gene: TRBV7-2
J gene: TRBJ1-5
D gene: .
CDR3 protein: CASSSRRERMGQPQHF
CDR3 DNA: TGTGCCAGCAGCTCTAGACGGGAGCGAATGGGGCAGCCCCAGCATTTT

V gene: TRBV7-9
J gene: TRBJ1-2
D gene: TRBD1
CDR3 protein: CASNLLGGETNYGYTF
CDR3 DNA: TGTGCCAGCAACTTATTAGGGGGCGAAACTAACTATGGCTACACCTTC

V gene: TRBV7-9
J gene: TRBJ2-1
D gene: TRBD2
CDR3 protein: CASSLIAGAYEQFF
CDR3 DNA: TGTGCCAGCAGCTTAATAGCGGGAGCATATGAGCAGTTCTTC

V gene: TRBV28
J gene: TRBJ2-2
D gene: .
CDR3 protein: CATAIGGELFF
CDR3 DNA: TGTGCCACCGCGATAGGCGGGGAGCTGTTTTTT

V gene: TRBV7-2
J gene: TRBJ2-6
D gene: .
CDR3 protein: CASSLDRAGANVLTF
CDR3 DNA: TGTGCCAGCAGCTTAGACAGGGCTGGGGCCAACGTCCTGACTTTC

V gene: TRBV28
J gene: TRBJ1-5
D gene: TRBD1
CDR3 protein: CASSTTGEGNQPQHF
CDR3 DNA: TGTGCCAGCAGCACGACAGGGGAGGGCAATCAGCCCCAGCATTTT

V gene: TRBV27
J gene: TRBJ2-1
D gene: .
CDR3 protein: CASSQLGPGTNEQFF
CDR3 DNA: TGTGCCAGCAGTCAGCTAGGCCCCGGTACAAATGAGCAGTTCTTC

V gene: TRBV7-8
J gene: TRBJ1-3
D gene: .
CDR3 protein: CASSLGLIGYAGNTIYF
CDR3 DNA: TGTGCCAGCAGCTTAGGTCTCATCGGGTATGCTGGAAACACCATATATTTT

V gene: TRBV6-5
J gene: TRBJ2-3
D gene: TRBD1
CDR3 protein: CASSPTGPDTQYF
CDR3 DNA: TGTGCCAGCAGCCCGACAGGGCCAGATACGCAGTATTTT

V gene: TRBV2
J gene: TRBJ1-6
D gene: .
CDR3 protein: CASSELVTGLGDNSPLHF
CDR3 DNA: TGTGCCAGCAGTGAATTAGTCACGGGGTTAGGGGACAATTCACCCCTCCACTTT

V gene: TRBV19
J gene: TRBJ2-7
D gene: .
CDR3 protein: CASSTKGRTYEQYF
CDR3 DNA: TGTGCCAGTAGTACCAAAGGACGCACCTACGAGCAGTACTTC

V gene: TRBV7-6
J gene: TRBJ2-1
D gene: .
CDR3 protein: CASSWTDHNEQFF
CDR3 DNA: TGTGCCAGCAGCTGGACAGATCACAATGAGCAGTTCTTC